These T cell receptor beta chains were read from a single sample in a study of T-cell memory formation after mild COVID-19. One entry per CDR3 protein results from TCRdb running MiXCR on the 5' RACE reads. The sample gives some 150,000 distinct CDR3 sequences, 11% to 15% of which show up once; 28% is in the top ten. Material: PBMCs or a T cell subset sorted from them (not recorded which). The receptors originated from an adult woman who had mild COVID-19 (a few samples of this study predate the infection). Cell type and time point are not known. The CDR3 runs from the conserved cysteine through the conserved F or W. Fields, in order: clone size, J gene, D gene, V gene, CDR3 DNA, CDR3 protein. The D gene is left open where the match is weak. Size tells how often a clone was seen (once, few, many) or the class of an expanded clone, and some rows leave it out.

size: few; J: TRBJ2-1; D: NA; V: TRBV7-6; DNA: TGTGCCAGCAGCTTAGTCTCGAGCGGACTGTTCTTC; CDR3: CASSLVSSGLFF
size: NA; J: TRBJ2-3; D: TRBD2; V: TRBV20-1; DNA: TGCAGTGCCGTCGGACTAGCGATTTGGGATACGCAGTATTTT; CDR3: CSAVGLAIWDTQYF
size: NA; J: TRBJ1-5; D: NA; V: TRBV6-1; DNA: TGTGCCAGCAGAACTACCGGGACTTCAAATCAGCCCCAGCATTTT; CDR3: CASRTTGTSNQPQHF
size: few; J: TRBJ1-2; D: NA; V: TRBV2; DNA: TGTGCCAGCAGTGAGAACTATGGCTACACCTTC; CDR3: CASSENYGYTF
size: NA; J: TRBJ2-7; D: TRBD1; V: TRBV4-1; DNA: TGCGCCAGCAGCGCAGAGACAGGGGGTCGCCACTTC; CDR3: CASSAETGGRHF
size: few; J: TRBJ2-1; D: NA; V: TRBV12-3/TRBV12-4; DNA: TGTGCCAGCAGTCCCGGGACCCGGGCAGGCAATGAGCAGTTCTTC; CDR3: CASSPGTRAGNEQFF
size: few; J: TRBJ2-1; D: NA; V: TRBV5-1; DNA: TGCGCCAGCCATCTTCACGACTACAATGAGCAGTTCTTC; CDR3: CASHLHDYNEQFF
size: once; J: TRBJ2-7; D: NA; V: TRBV6-2/TRBV6-3; DNA: TGTGCCAGCAGTTACTCGATGGACAGCTCCTACGAGCAGTACTTC; CDR3: CASSYSMDSSYEQYF
size: NA; J: TRBJ2-2; D: NA; V: TRBV7-8; DNA: TGTGCCAGCTCCCCTGGCCAGGGTCGGTCCGGGGAGCTGTTTTTT; CDR3: CASSPGQGRSGELFF
size: NA; J: TRBJ2-3; D: NA; V: TRBV4-1; DNA: TGCGCCAGCAGCCAAGGTCTCGGGGGTTGGGGAGGGCAGTATTTT; CDR3: CASSQGLGGWGGQYF
size: NA; J: TRBJ1-1; D: NA; V: TRBV7-6; DNA: TGTGCCAGCAGCTTAGGGGACACAGGGTTGGGCACTGAAGCTTTCTTT; CDR3: CASSLGDTGLGTEAFF
size: NA; J: TRBJ2-7; D: TRBD2; V: TRBV7-9; DNA: TGTGCCAGCAGCTTAGCGGTGGGCCTTACTAGCGGTCCTAACGAGCAGTACTTC; CDR3: CASSLAVGLTSGPNEQYF
size: NA; J: TRBJ2-7; D: NA; V: TRBV21-1; DNA: TGTGCCAGCAGCAAGGCGGTGGATACCGGGACAGGTGATTCCTACGAGCAGTACTTC; CDR3: CASSKAVDTGTGDSYEQYF
size: NA; J: TRBJ2-7; D: NA; V: TRBV6-6; DNA: TGTGCCAGCAGTTACGGGGGGATGGACGAGCAGTACTTC; CDR3: CASSYGGMDEQYF
size: many; J: TRBJ2-1; D: TRBD2; V: TRBV5-1; DNA: TGCGCCAGCAGCTGGAAAGCGGGGGCTTACAATGAGCAGTTCTTC; CDR3: CASSWKAGAYNEQFF
size: few; J: TRBJ2-3; D: TRBD2; V: TRBV7-2; DNA: TGTGCCAGCAGCTTAGCCACTAGCGGGAGGAGGACAGATACGCAGTATTTT; CDR3: CASSLATSGRRTDTQYF
size: few; J: TRBJ1-1; D: TRBD1; V: TRBV5-1; DNA: TGCGCCAGCAGCTGGGACAGTACACTAAACACTGAAGCTTTCTTT; CDR3: CASSWDSTLNTEAFF
size: few; J: TRBJ1-1; D: NA; V: TRBV4-1; DNA: TGCGCCAGCAGCCCCTCGGGCACTGAAGCTTTCTTT; CDR3: CASSPSGTEAFF
size: NA; J: TRBJ1-2; D: TRBD1; V: TRBV29-1; DNA: TGCAGCGTCGCACCATGGGACAGTCGGAGGGGCTACACCTTC; CDR3: CSVAPWDSRRGYTF
size: NA; J: TRBJ2-7; D: TRBD1; V: TRBV20-1; DNA: TGCAGTGCTAGACAAGGACAGGGCTACGAGCAGTACTTC; CDR3: CSARQGQGYEQYF
size: many; J: TRBJ2-2; D: NA; V: TRBV7-8; DNA: TGTGCCAGCAGCTTAGCCCAGGGGTGGGGCGGGGAGCTGTTTTTT; CDR3: CASSLAQGWGGELFF
size: NA; J: TRBJ1-6; D: TRBD1; V: TRBV15; DNA: TGTGCCACCAGCTTGGGACAGCACCGTTATAATTCACCCCTCCACTTT; CDR3: CATSLGQHRYNSPLHF
size: NA; J: TRBJ2-3; D: NA; V: TRBV27; DNA: TGTGCCAGCAGTTCGCCGACTTCTAGCACAGATACGCAGTATTTT; CDR3: CASSSPTSSTDTQYF
size: NA; J: TRBJ1-4; D: NA; V: TRBV7-9; DNA: TGTGCCAGCAGTCGCCCGGGGGCAGAGGAGGAAAAACTGTTTTTT; CDR3: CASSRPGAEEEKLFF
size: few; J: TRBJ2-1; D: TRBD2; V: TRBV7-6; DNA: TGTGCCAGCAGCGACCATCGAGCGGGGGATCGCAATGAGCAGTTCTTC; CDR3: CASSDHRAGDRNEQFF
size: NA; J: TRBJ1-2; D: TRBD1; V: TRBV5-1; DNA: TGCGCCAGCAGGCTAGAATGGGACAGCTCTAACTATGGCTACACCTTC; CDR3: CASRLEWDSSNYGYTF
size: NA; J: TRBJ2-1; D: NA; V: TRBV27; DNA: TGTGCCAGCAGTTTCCCCCCAGCGGAGTACAATGAGCAGTTCTTC; CDR3: CASSFPPAEYNEQFF
size: NA; J: TRBJ2-5; D: TRBD2; V: TRBV19; DNA: TGTGCCAGTAGTATGGGACTAGCGGAAGAGACCCAGTACTTC; CDR3: CASSMGLAEETQYF
size: NA; J: TRBJ2-3; D: NA; V: TRBV7-9; DNA: TGTGCCAGCATAATATCAACTAGCACAGATACGCAGTATTTT; CDR3: CASIISTSTDTQYF
size: few; J: TRBJ2-3; D: TRBD2; V: TRBV4-2; DNA: TGTGCCAGCAGCCAAGGAACGGGAGGATTCACAGATACGCAGTATTTT; CDR3: CASSQGTGGFTDTQYF
size: NA; J: TRBJ1-1; D: TRBD1; V: TRBV30; DNA: TGTGCCTGGAGTACCCTCCCCGCAGGGGGCTACACTGAAGCTTTCTTT; CDR3: CAWSTLPAGGYTEAFF
size: NA; J: TRBJ2-5; D: TRBD1; V: TRBV5-4; DNA: TGTGCCAGCAGCTTGGGGACAGGTCCTGGGGAGACCCAGTACTTC; CDR3: CASSLGTGPGETQYF
size: NA; J: TRBJ2-1; D: TRBD2; V: TRBV15; DNA: TGTGCCACCAGCAGAGATAGGACTAGCGGCAATGAGCAGTTCTTC; CDR3: CATSRDRTSGNEQFF
size: NA; J: TRBJ1-4; D: NA; V: TRBV3-1; DNA: TGTGCCAGCAGCCAAGATTTCCCGGCCTCCGGCTCTAAACTGTTTTTT; CDR3: CASSQDFPASGSKLFF
size: few; J: TRBJ2-1; D: NA; V: TRBV6-6; DNA: TGTGCCAGCAGATCGAGTAGGGACGACAATGAGCAGTTCTTC; CDR3: CASRSSRDDNEQFF
size: NA; J: TRBJ2-2; D: TRBD2; V: TRBV6-1; DNA: TGTGCCAGCAGTGTTTCCCCGGGGGGAGAGAACACCGGGGAGCTGTTTTTT; CDR3: CASSVSPGGENTGELFF
size: many; J: TRBJ1-5; D: NA; V: TRBV12-3/TRBV12-4; DNA: TGTGCCAGCAGACGGATCAATCAGCCCCAGCATTTT; CDR3: CASRRINQPQHF
size: few; J: TRBJ2-3; D: TRBD2; V: TRBV7-2; DNA: TGTGCCAGCAGCTCCCACTCTAGCGGGGGGGTAATGAGGGCAGATACGCAGTATTTT; CDR3: CASSSHSSGGVMRADTQYF
size: NA; J: TRBJ2-1; D: TRBD1; V: TRBV7-9; DNA: TGTGCCAGCAGCTTTCTCGGGACAGGGATCTTCAATGAGCAGTTCTTC; CDR3: CASSFLGTGIFNEQFF
size: few; J: TRBJ1-1; D: NA; V: TRBV27; DNA: TGTGCCAGCAGTGCCGGGACGGAGAACACTGAAGCTTTCTTT; CDR3: CASSAGTENTEAFF
size: few; J: TRBJ2-5; D: NA; V: TRBV6-5; DNA: TGTGCCAGCAGTTGGTCGGCGAAAGAGACCCAGTACTTC; CDR3: CASSWSAKETQYF
size: NA; J: TRBJ2-3; D: TRBD2; V: TRBV9; DNA: TGTGCCAGCAGCGTAGAGGCTAGCGGAGTACCTAGCACAGATACGCAGTATTTT; CDR3: CASSVEASGVPSTDTQYF